This T cell receptor beta chain was captured by sequencing in a study of shared clonotypes between healthy human individuals. TCRdb's copy holds only in-frame clones and misses some; the assay was immunoSEQ multiplex PCR. Among roughly 500,000 clones listed, roughly 80% were seen once. Germline V gives CDR1 SGHRS, CDR2 YFSETQ. The V end was cut by 5 bases, the J end by 6 bases, with 14 bases between. The CDR3 has 14 amino acids. Specimen: PBMCs. This clonotype was sampled from a woman between 40 and 55 years old in good health. Some clones in this sample may be carry-over from other donors' samples. The rearrangement uses TRBV5-1 and TRBJ1-4, with a tentative D call TRBD1 (6 bases). CDR3 DNA: TGCGCCAGCAGTTTACAGGGATGGGATGAAAAACTGTTTTTT. Its protein product is CASSLQGWDEKLFF.